The clone carrying this T cell receptor (beta chain) was seen a few times. Other DNA sequences in this specimen translate into the identical CDR3. Expressed TCRB transcripts were sequenced, since all the RNA that had been isolated was reverse transcribed. TCRdb's table, derived via immunoSEQ multiplex PCR, lists solely in-frame clones and lacks some. The sample consists of 150,000 to 200,000 clones, roughly 9.1% of them appearing once. The germline gives CDR1 KGHSH, CDR2 LQKENI. V dropped 0 bases and J dropped 5 bases, with 7 bases sitting between them. This CDR3 spans 13 amino acids. These data are taken from a study of beta chain features in type 1 diabetes.

The sequenced sample consisted of central memory CD4+ T cells from blood. The receptor comes from a young woman in good health. The V call is TRBV18, the J call TRBJ2-5; D is unresolved. The CDR3 DNA is TGTGCCAGCTCACCACCGTCGGTGGAGACCCAGTACTTC. Residues: CASSPPSVETQYF. The variable domain in full, completed from reference TRBV18 and TRBJ2-5, reads NAGVMQNPRHLVRRRGQEARLRCSPMKGHSHVYWYRQLPEEGLKFMVYLQKENIIDESGMPKERFSAEFPKEGPSILRIQQVVRGDSAAYFCASSPPSVETQYFGPGTRLLVL.